A selection of T cell receptor beta chains follows, all from one sample in a study of shared clonotypes between healthy human individuals. Clones were sequenced by immunoSEQ multiplex PCR, and TCRdb holds only the in-frame ones, with some missing. Among about 1.1 million clones listed, approximately 80% were seen once. Sequenced: memory CD4+ T cells from PBMCs. These receptors were taken from a man aged 18-30 years in good health. Some clones in this sample may be carry-over from other donors' samples. Each CDR3 is given with its conserved first and last residue. The D gene is left open where the match is weak. The listing skips clone size in some rows; elsewhere it reads once, few, many or a size class.

d_gene,v_gene,len,j_gene,abundance,CDR3aa,CDR3nt
NA,TRBV7-2,16,TRBJ2-7,NA,CASSPFVGGPRYEQYF,TGTGCCAGCAGCCCCTTTGTGGGCGGACCGAGGTACGAGCAGTACTTC
NA,TRBV5-1,15,TRBJ2-1,NA,CATSDSDGPGREQFF,TGCGCCACCTCGGACAGTGACGGACCGGGACGGGAGCAGTTCTTC
NA,TRBV7-2,15,TRBJ1-5,NA,CASSFLVGQDQPQHF,TGTGCCAGCAGCTTTTTAGTAGGGCAGGATCAGCCCCAGCATTTT
NA,TRBV28,15,TRBJ1-1,NA,CASSLVLAGYTEAFF,TGTGCCAGCAGTTTGGTGTTGGCAGGGTACACTGAAGCTTTCTTT
NA,TRBV12-5,12,TRBJ2-2,NA,CASGLDVGELFF,TGTGCTAGTGGTTTGGATGTCGGGGAGCTGTTTTTT
NA,TRBV27,13,TRBJ2-2,many,CASSLLNTGELFF,TGTGCCAGCAGTTTACTGAACACCGGGGAGCTGTTTTTT
NA,TRBV7-2,14,TRBJ1-5,NA,CASSLSHINQPQHF,TGTGCCAGCAGCTTAAGTCACATTAATCAGCCCCAGCATTTT
TRBD2,TRBV11-2,16,TRBJ2-3,NA,CASSRTLAGGTDTQYF,TGTGCCAGCAGCCGAACTCTAGCGGGTGGCACAGATACGCAGTATTTT
NA,TRBV29-1,15,TRBJ1-4,NA,CSVAGHGGGDEKLFF,TGCAGCGTCGCGGGACACGGGGGGGGTGATGAAAAACTGTTTTTT
NA,TRBV19,15,TRBJ2-7,NA,CASSVRLGLSGEQYF,TGTGCCAGTAGTGTTCGACTAGGTTTGTCGGGCGAGCAGTACTTC
NA,TRBV19,17,TRBJ2-1,many,CASSIARTRDGKNEQFF,TGTGCCAGTAGTATAGCCCGGACCAGGGACGGGAAGAATGAGCAGTTCTTC
TRBD1,TRBV5-1,15,TRBJ1-3,NA,CASSPPDRAGNTIYF,TGCGCCAGCAGCCCCCCGGACAGGGCTGGAAACACCATATATTTT
NA,TRBV2,10,TRBJ2-7,NA,CASRVYEQYF,TGTGCCAGCAGGGTTTACGAGCAGTACTTC
TRBD2,TRBV5-1,16,TRBJ2-2,NA,CASSFTGTRAYGELFF,TGCGCCAGCAGCTTTACCGGGACTAGGGCCTACGGGGAGCTGTTTTTT
NA,TRBV4-1,16,TRBJ2-5,NA,CASSKTLRLAEETQYF,TGCGCCAGCAGCAAAACCCTTAGACTGGCGGAGGAGACCCAGTACTTC
NA,TRBV2,12,TRBJ1-1,few,CASEQGETEAFF,TGTGCCAGCGAACAGGGAGAGACTGAAGCTTTCTTT
NA,TRBV11-2,14,TRBJ2-7,NA,CASSLEADTYEQYF,TGTGCCAGCAGCTTAGAGGCAGACACCTACGAGCAGTACTTC
NA,TRBV18,14,TRBJ1-4,NA,CASSPLARDEKLFF,TGTGCCAGCTCACCACTGGCTCGTGATGAAAAACTGTTTTTT
NA,TRBV2,15,TRBJ1-4,NA,CASSERAGGNEKLFF,TGTGCCAGCAGTGAAAGGGCAGGTGGAAATGAAAAACTGTTTTTT
NA,TRBV7-9,16,TRBJ2-3,few,CASSLWGGTSTDTQYF,TGTGCCAGCAGCTTATGGGGCGGGACAAGCACAGATACGCAGTATTTT
TRBD1,TRBV18,17,TRBJ2-6,few,CASSPNRGASGANVLTF,TGTGCCAGCTCACCCAACAGGGGAGCCTCTGGGGCCAACGTCCTGACTTTC
NA,TRBV7-2,13,TRBJ2-5,NA,CASRGVVQETQYF,TGTGCCAGCAGGGGAGTCGTCCAAGAGACCCAGTACTTC
NA,TRBV7-2,16,TRBJ2-7,NA,CASSSIPSQGSHEQYF,TGTGCCAGCAGCTCCATACCCTCCCAGGGGTCCCACGAGCAGTACTTC
NA,TRBV5-6,15,TRBJ1-1,NA,CASSTRSVTVTEAFF,TGTGCCAGCAGCACCCGGTCGGTCACGGTAACTGAAGCTTTCTTT
TRBD2,TRBV4-1,19,TRBJ2-3,NA,CASSQPGLAGGQKTDTQYF,TGCGCCAGCAGCCAGCCGGGACTAGCGGGAGGGCAGAAGACAGATACGCAGTATTTT
TRBD2,TRBV28,15,TRBJ2-1,many,CASSSGLAAYNEQFF,TGTGCCAGCAGTTCTGGACTAGCGGCCTACAATGAGCAGTTCTTC
TRBD1,TRBV6-5,14,TRBJ2-7,once,CASRSGTGTHEQYF,TGTGCCAGCAGATCCGGGACAGGGACCCACGAGCAGTACTTC
NA,TRBV7-8,17,TRBJ2-2,NA,CASSHRILLANTGELFF,TGTGCCAGCAGCCACCGGATTTTGCTAGCGAACACCGGGGAGCTGTTTTTT
NA,TRBV7-2,13,TRBJ1-2,many,CASSPQLGYGYTF,TGTGCCAGCAGCCCCCAGCTGGGCTATGGCTACACCTTC
NA,TRBV4-1,17,TRBJ2-2,NA,CASSQGARGVSTGELFF,TGCGCCAGCAGCCAAGGCGCCAGGGGGGTAAGCACCGGGGAGCTGTTTTTT
TRBD2,TRBV10-3,14,TRBJ2-7,NA,CAISAAGGPLTQYF,TGTGCCATCAGTGCAGCGGGAGGGCCGCTAACGCAGTACTTC
NA,TRBV11-2,16,TRBJ2-1,NA,CASSLVFWQGAHGQFF,NA
NA,TRBV27,14,TRBJ1-2,NA,CASRKTGFGGGYTF,TGTGCCAGCAGGAAGACAGGATTTGGGGGCGGCTACACCTTC
NA,TRBV11-2,14,TRBJ2-5,NA,CASSPLWSVETQYF,TGTGCCAGCAGTCCTTTGTGGTCGGTGGAGACCCAGTACTTC
TRBD1,TRBV7-2,15,TRBJ1-5,NA,CASSLGQGPYQPQHF,TGTGCCAGCAGCTTGGGACAGGGGCCCTATCAGCCCCAGCATTTT
NA,TRBV11-2,12,TRBJ2-5,NA,CASSRVEETQYF,TGTGCCAGCAGTCGGGTAGAGGAGACCCAGTACTTC
TRBD1,TRBV5-1,15,TRBJ2-3,NA,CASSPDRGWADTQYF,TGCGCCAGCAGCCCAGACAGGGGTTGGGCAGATACGCAGTATTTT
TRBD2,TRBV7-9,16,TRBJ2-1,NA,CASSPRGLAGDNEQFF,TGTGCCAGCAGCCCACGGGGACTAGCGGGAGACAATGAGCAGTTCTTC
NA,TRBV5-1,15,TRBJ1-1,NA,CASSLSGLSNTEAFF,TGCGCCAGCAGCCTGTCGGGACTCTCGAACACTGAAGCTTTCTTT
NA,TRBV30,11,TRBJ1-1,NA,CAWSFGREAFF,TGTGCCTGGAGCTTCGGACGTGAAGCTTTCTTT
NA,TRBV29-1,13,TRBJ1-2,NA,CSVEDRTEHGYTF,TGCAGCGTTGAAGATAGGACGGAACATGGCTACACCTTC